The next 24 T cell receptor beta chains were all read from a single sample in a study of CD8 T cells in ankylosing spondylitis. TCRdb independently ran MiXCR on the 5' RACE reads; one entry per CDR3 protein. The top ten clones hold under 8% of a sample with about 240,000 distinct CDR3 sequences, roughly a tenth of them seen once. Sequenced input: blood, either unsorted or a sorted T cell fraction (not recorded which). The origin of the receptors is a male donor with ankylosing spondylitis or in good health (not recorded which).

This clonotype came up a few times. The chain couples TRBV27 to TRBJ1-6, with D hard to call. CDR1 is MNHEY, CDR2 SMNVEV, per germline (reference sequence). Trimming stripped 3 bases from V and 4 bases from J, with 16 bases between. The CDR3 runs to 17 residues. The CDR3 nucleotides read TGTGCCAGCAGTTTTAATAGCCAGCGGAGGTATAATTCACCCCTCCACTTT. It yields the protein CASSFNSQRRYNSPLHF.

Ten or more counts support this clonotype. The chain is built from TRBV7-8 and TRBJ2-3; 8 bases agree with TRBD2. The J segment lost 3 bases and the V segment lost 5 bases, leaving 7 bases of the junction unmatched. Germline CDR1 reads SGHVS; CDR2 reads FQNEAQ. The length of the CDR3 is 15 residues. The CDR3 reads CASSPKREFTDTQYF. The CDR3 region has the DNA TGTGCCAGCAGCCCGAAGCGGGAGTTTACAGATACGCAGTATTTT.

This chain uses TRBV7-2 with TRBJ2-7; 9 nucleotides line up with TRBD2. The ends lost 3 bases at V and 3 bases at J; junction bases unmatched: 3. CDR3 size: 14 residues. Per germline, CDR1 SGHTA and CDR2 FQGNSA. The CDR3 protein is CASSFIAGVYEQYF. The CDR3 coding sequence is TGTGCCAGCAGCTTTATAGCGGGAGTCTACGAGCAGTACTTC.

The CDR3 DNA sequence: TGCGCCAGCAGCCAAAACAGGTTCTATGGCTACACCTTC. This codes for CASSQNRFYGYTF. The rearrangement links TRBV5-1 to TRBJ1-2; D is possibly TRBD1 (5 bases). This CDR3 has 13 amino acids. Germline CDR1 reads SGHRS; CDR2 reads YFSETQ. V lost 4 bases, J lost 4 bases, and 11 bases lay in between.

This clonotype turned up a few times. This chain joins TRBV12-3 or TRBV12-4 and TRBJ2-7, with 11 bases that match TRBD2. The J segment lost 2 bases and the V segment lost 4 bases, leaving 4 bases of the junction unmatched. CDR3 length: 15 residues. The CDR3 spells CASSSLAGGAYEQYF. The CDR3 nucleotides read TGTGCCAGCAGTTCCCTAGCGGGAGGAGCCTACGAGCAGTACTTC.

This clonotype was seen repeatedly, ten times or more. V gene TRBV29-1 combines with J gene TRBJ2-2; 10 nucleotides match TRBD1. V gave up 7 bases and J gave up 2 bases; unmatched junction bases: 10. The CDR3 covers 16 residues. Germline CDR1 reads SQVTM; CDR2 reads ANQGSEA. The CDR3 coding sequence is TGCAGCGCACAACCGAGGACAGGGGGAAACACCGGGGAGCTGTTTTTT. Its protein is CSAQPRTGGNTGELFF.

CDR3 nucleotides: TGCGCCAGCAGTGAGGGGGGCGGGGGGTTCAATGAGCAGTTCTTC. This gives the protein CASSEGGGGFNEQFF. V and J are TRBV10-2 and TRBJ2-1, with TRBD2 matching over 8 bases. CDR1 and CDR2 from the germline V gene are WSHSY and SAAADI. The CDR3 runs to 15 residues. Trimming removed 2 bases from V and 6 bases from J; junction bases left unmatched: 6.

Ten or more counts support this clonotype. The chain employs TRBV5-1 and TRBJ2-3; D not certain. Trimming shortened V by 3 bases and J by 2 bases, and 19 bases separated the two germline ends. The CDR3 has 17 amino acids. CDR1 SGHRS and CDR2 YFSETQ come from the germline V gene. The CDR3 sequence is CASSSSLGPETTDTQYF. CDR3 DNA: TGCGCCAGCAGCTCATCTCTCGGGCCAGAAACCACAGATACGCAGTATTTT.

A remark on this clonotype: This may come from a read error, since a much larger clone is one base off. The rearrangement links TRBV28 to TRBJ1-6; weak D call: TRBD1 (5 bases). Germline CDR1 and CDR2: MDHEN and SYDVKM. There are 14 residues in the CDR3. The CDR3 loop is CVSSPGGWVSPLHF. DNA for the CDR3: TGTGTCAGCAGCCCCGGGGGATGGGTTTCACCCCTCCACTTT.

This clonotype has only a few counts. The chain carries TRBV4-2 and TRBJ1-2; D call uncertain. The V gene lost 5 bases and the J gene lost 4 bases, with 14 bases spanning the gap. The CDR3 covers 14 residues. Germline V lookup: CDR1 LGHNA, CDR2 YNFKEQ. The CDR3 here is CASSALSDVYGYTF. The CDR3 DNA reads as TGTGCCAGCAGCGCGCTGAGTGACGTCTATGGCTACACCTTC.

This clonotype was seen a handful of times. The chain joins TRBV5-1 to TRBJ2-2; D gene ambiguous. The CDR3 sequence is 14 residues long. CDR1 is SGHRS, CDR2 YFSETQ, per germline. V shed 0 bases and J shed 4 bases, with 7 bases lying between them. The CDR3 region has the DNA TGCGCCAGCAGCTTGGACGGACCCACCGGGGAGCTGTTTTTT. Translation: CASSLDGPTGELFF.

This clonotype appeared many times. The rearrangement joins TRBV20-1 to TRBJ1-3, with TRBD1 as a possible D gene (5 bases). CDR3 length equals 16 residues. V was shortened by 0 bases and J by 7 bases, with 19 bases between the two germline ends. Per the germline V gene, CDR1 is DFQATT and CDR2 is SNEGSKA (reference sequence). CDR3 DNA: TGCAGTGCTAGAGATCAAGGGGCCGCCCGGCACAACACCATATATTTT. Translated: CSARDQGAARHNTIYF.

This clonotype was picked up many times. The rearrangement uses TRBV5-1 and TRBJ2-3; TRBD1 agrees at 7 bases. V dropped 3 bases and J dropped 0; count of bases not matched to a gene: 7. This CDR3 spans 16 amino acids. In germline, CDR1 is SGHRS, CDR2 YFSETQ. For the CDR3, the DNA is TGCGCCAGCAGCTACCGGACAGGTTACAGCACAGATACGCAGTATTTT. It codes for CASSYRTGYSTDTQYF.

The sample holds many counts of this clonotype. The chain has TRBV6-1 and TRBJ2-3; possibly TRBD2 for D (5 bases). Trimming took 5 bases from V and 4 from J, leaving 13 bases between them. This CDR3 has 14 amino acids. CDR1 is MNHNS and CDR2 is SASEGT in the germline V gene. The DNA of the CDR3 is TGTGCCAGCAGTCATACTAGTACCCCAGATACGCAGTATTTT. It encodes CASSHTSTPDTQYF.

This clonotype came up many times. The chain carries TRBV11-2 and TRBJ2-3, with D possibly being TRBD1 or TRBD2 (6 bases each). Trimming cost V 1 base and J 0 bases, with 17 bases left between them. This CDR3 is built from 18 residues. CDR1 and CDR2 (germline): SGHAT, FQNNGV. In DNA form, the CDR3 reads TGTGCCAGCAGCTTAGTAGTAGGGGGGCTATATAGCACAGATACGCAGTATTTT. It yields the protein CASSLVVGGLYSTDTQYF.

The chain links TRBV2 to TRBJ1-6; D not certain. Germline V gene data show CDR1 as SNHLY and CDR2 as FYNNEI. The CDR3 contains 16 residues. V shed 6 bases and J shed 5 bases, with 17 bases lying between them. The CDR3 is CASRPLGTVNNSPLHF. The DNA for the CDR3 is TGTGCCAGCAGGCCACTCGGCACAGTTAATAATTCACCCCTCCACTTT. Full variable domain (remainder filled in from reference TRBV2 and TRBJ1-6): EPEVTQTPSHQVTQMGQEVILRCVPISNHLYFYWYRQILGQKVEFLVSFYNNEISEKSEIFDDQFSVERPDGSNFTLKIRSTKLEDSAMYFCASRPLGTVNNSPLHFGNGTRLTVT.

The table lists this clonotype with many counts. The CDR3 is CASRFENNSPLHF. In nucleotides, the CDR3 is TGCGCCAGCAGATTTGAGAATAATTCACCCCTCCACTTT. V usage is TRBV5-1 and J usage is TRBJ1-6; D call uncertain. Trimming pared 5 bases from V and 5 bases from J, leaving 8 bases between. CDR3 length equals 13 residues. The germline gives CDR1 SGHRS, CDR2 YFSETQ.

This clonotype was seen ten or more times. The chain links TRBV20-1 to TRBJ2-1, with 10 bases lining up with TRBD2. CDR3 length: 17 amino acids. V lost 5 bases, J lost 2 bases, and 12 bases stayed unmatched. Per germline, CDR1 DFQATT and CDR2 SNEGSKA (reference sequence). The CDR3 sequence is CSALTLGLADTYNEQFF. In DNA form, the CDR3 reads TGCAGTGCTCTGACCCTCGGACTAGCGGACACCTACAATGAGCAGTTCTTC.

This clonotype was counted many times. The V gene is TRBV29-1, the J gene TRBJ2-5; TRBD1 matches at 9 bases. Per germline, CDR1 SQVTM and CDR2 ANQGSEA. The trim removed 4 bases at V and 7 bases at J, leaving 10 bases unmatched. The CDR3 is 14 residues long. The CDR3 protein is CSVVGQGDKVTQYF. In DNA, the CDR3 is TGCAGCGTTGTGGGACAGGGAGACAAGGTGACCCAGTACTTC.

This clonotype has a count of ten or more. V and J are TRBV7-2 and TRBJ2-7; possibly TRBD2 for D (6 bases). Germline V lookup: CDR1 SGHTA, CDR2 FQGNSA. V lost 4 bases to trimming and J lost 11 bases, with 12 bases between them. The CDR3 is made up of 11 amino acids. The CDR3 DNA is TGTGCCAGCAGCTCACGGGGGTCAAAGTACTTC. This sequence encodes CASSSRGSKYF.

This clonotype came up many times. The chain joins TRBV29-1 to TRBJ2-1; D might be TRBD2 (6 bases). The V end was cut by 4 bases, the J end by 6 bases, with 10 bases between. Germline loops: CDR1 SQVTM, CDR2 ANQGSEA. The CDR3 loop spans 12 amino acids. The DNA of the CDR3 is TGCAGCGTTGGAAGGGGAGGCAATGAGCAGTTCTTC. It yields the protein CSVGRGGNEQFF.

V is TRBV15 and J is TRBJ1-5, with D perhaps TRBD1 (5 bases). With 3 bases removed from V and 12 bases from J, the gap between germline ends came to 24 bases. Germline CDR1 reads LNHNV; CDR2 reads YYDKDF (reference sequence). There are 16 residues in the CDR3. Here the CDR3 DNA reads TGTGCCACCAGCAGCGGGGGGGGATTACGATCATCGCTCCAGCATTTT. Protein: CATSSGGGLRSSLQHF.

The CDR3 region is CASSGTDSTYNEQFF. The CDR3 coding sequence is TGTGCCAGCAGCGGGACCGACAGTACCTACAATGAGCAGTTCTTC. The chain couples TRBV21-1 to TRBJ2-1; TRBD1, the table's D call, lacks a check against the DNA. TRBV21-1 has pseudogene status. CDR3 length equals 15 residues.

This clonotype was counted many times. The gene calls are TRBV28 and TRBJ1-1; TRBD1 matches at 7 bases. The CDR3 is 15 residues long. Germline CDR1 reads MDHEN; CDR2 reads SYDVKM. Germline trimming cut 2 bases from V and 3 bases from J; bases unmatched to any gene: 6. The CDR3 DNA is TGTGCCAGCAGTTTAGCGGGACAGCTTTACACTGAAGCTTTCTTT. Protein: CASSLAGQLYTEAFF.